This entry lists 14 T cell receptor beta chains sequenced from one sample in a study of blood T cell repertoires in COVID-19. Generated by immunoSEQ multiplex PCR, the TCRdb table keeps only in-frame clones and is missing some. This table holds some 87,000 clones, 83% found once. The specimen was peripheral blood. These receptors all stem from a man older than 75 with active or convalescent COVID-19.

The V call is TRBV27, the J call TRBJ2-1; the D gene is possibly TRBD2 (6 bases). V was clipped by 5 bases and J by 7 bases, with 18 bases between them. The CDR3 consists of 15 residues. The germline gives CDR1 MNHEY, CDR2 SMNVEV (reference sequence). DNA for the CDR3: TGTGCCAGCAGTCCCCTTGGGGGACTTCGGAATGAGCAGTTCTTC. Amino acid sequence: CASSPLGGLRNEQFF.

The J gene is TRBJ2-1, the V gene TRBV7-3, with D unclear. This CDR3 has 12 amino acids. Germline CDR1 reads SGHTA; CDR2 reads FQGTGA. V was trimmed by 6 bases and J by 6 bases, leaving 9 bases between them. The CDR3 spells CASRRAGNEQFF. The CDR3 DNA sequence: TGTGCCAGCAGGCGAGCCGGCAATGAGCAGTTCTTC.

The rearrangement joins TRBV19 to TRBJ2-1; D remains unclear. Germline CDR1 reads LNHDA; CDR2 reads SQIVND (reference sequence). The V end lost 4 bases, the J end lost 6 bases, and 4 bases lay between the germline ends. The CDR3 sequence is 11 residues long. CDR3 protein: CASSTSNEQFF. The CDR3 DNA reads TGTGCCAGTAGTACCTCCAATGAGCAGTTCTTC.

This clone is a singleton in its sample. The rearrangement links TRBV18 to TRBJ1-4; D is perhaps TRBD1 (5 bases). The CDR3 is made up of 17 amino acids. V was trimmed by 2 bases and J by 4 bases, leaving 17 bases between them. Germline CDR1 KGHSH, CDR2 LQKENI. Here the CDR3 reads CASSPNLGALGNEKLFF. In nucleotides, the CDR3 is TGTGCCAGCTCACCAAATCTTGGGGCGCTCGGTAATGAAAAACTGTTTTTT.

The rearrangement joins TRBV2 to TRBJ1-4; D is unclear. The ends were cut back, 8 bases at V and 2 bases at J, with 9 bases in the middle. This CDR3 is 13 amino acids long. Per the germline V gene, CDR1 is SNHLY and CDR2 is FYNNEI. CDR3 in DNA: TGTGCCAGCTCCAGAAATACTAATGAAAAACTGTTTTTT. It codes for CASSRNTNEKLFF.

The chain uses TRBV3-1 (or the pseudogene TRBV3-2) and TRBJ1-2, with TRBD1 matching over 7 bases. This CDR3 comprises 14 residues. Germline V gene sequence: CDR1 LGHDT, CDR2 YNNKEL (reference sequence). The V segment lost 6 bases and the J segment 0 bases; nucleotides outside the gene matches: 4. The CDR3: CASSDRAANYGYTF. The CDR3 coding sequence is TGTGCCAGCAGTGACAGGGCCGCTAACTATGGCTACACCTTC.

The table lists this clone with a few counts. This sequence joins TRBV19 and TRBJ1-4, with D possibly matching TRBD1 (6 bases). The V and J ends lost 10 bases and 2 bases respectively, with 14 bases between them. The CDR3 loop spans 14 amino acids. Germline CDR1 LNHDA, CDR2 SQIVND (reference sequence). CDR3 loop: CATARGMTNEKLFF. Written as DNA, the CDR3 is TGTGCCACTGCGAGGGGGATGACTAATGAAAAACTGTTTTTT.

The CDR3 spells CASSGGLAAEETQYF. CDR3 coding DNA: TGTGCCAGCAGCGGGGGACTAGCTGCCGAAGAGACCCAGTACTTC. The V gene is TRBV9, the J gene TRBJ2-5; 9 bases map to TRBD2. The junction had 6 bases not matched to a gene; V was cut back by 3 bases and J by 3 bases. The CDR3 length is 15 residues. CDR1 and CDR2 from the germline V gene are SGDLS and YYNGEE.

This chain connects TRBV6-2 or TRBV6-3 to TRBJ2-7; 13 bases match TRBD2. CDR1 is MNHEY, CDR2 SVGEGT, per germline. This CDR3 has 15 residues. J was trimmed by 1 base and V by 4 bases; bases with no gene match: 1. In DNA, the CDR3 is TGTGCCAGCAGTTGGACTAGCGGGAGATCCTACGAGCAGTACTTC. This codes for CASSWTSGRSYEQYF.

V and J are TRBV19 and TRBJ1-5; tentatively, D is TRBD1 (6 bases). The germline CDR1 and CDR2 sequences are LNHDA and SQIVND (reference sequence). V lost 6 bases and J 4 bases, leaving 10 bases between the germline ends. There are 13 residues in the CDR3. The CDR3 spells CASRRQENQPQHF. CDR3 DNA sequence: TGTGCCAGTAGGAGACAGGAAAATCAGCCCCAGCATTTT.

V usage is TRBV5-8 and J usage is TRBJ1-1; D not resolved. The length of the CDR3 is 13 residues. Germline V CDR1 and CDR2: SGHTS, YDEGEE. Trimming took off 1 base at V and 0 bases at J, with 4 bases between the two ends. CDR3 coding DNA: TGTGCCAGCAGCTTGATAATGAACACTGAAGCTTTCTTT. Protein sequence: CASSLIMNTEAFF.

The chain uses TRBV6-6 and TRBJ1-5, with no clear D. The CDR3 spans 15 residues. Looked up from germline, CDR1 is MNHNY and CDR2 is SVGAGI (reference sequence). Trimming cost V 2 bases and J 0 bases, with 8 bases left between them. CDR3: CASSYPAGSNQPQHF. The CDR3 region has the DNA TGTGCCAGCAGTTACCCCGCCGGTAGCAATCAGCCCCAGCATTTT.

The chain uses TRBV5-1 and TRBJ1-1, with D perhaps TRBD1 (6 bases). CDR3 length equals 16 residues. Germline V gene sequence: CDR1 SGHRS, CDR2 YFSETQ. Between the trimmed V and J ends, which lost 4 bases and 1 base, there was a span of 17 bases. CDR3 residues: CASSVGASPGNTEAFF. In DNA, the CDR3 is TGCGCCAGCAGCGTGGGGGCCTCGCCCGGGAACACTGAAGCTTTCTTT.

This chain links TRBV14 with TRBJ2-1; TRBD1 aligns across 7 bases. The CDR3 spans 19 residues. The germline CDR1 and CDR2 sequences are SGHDN and FVKESK. Trimming removed 4 bases from V and 0 bases from J; junction bases left unmatched: 15. CDR3 residues: CASSRLNRDSIYSYNEQFF. In DNA form, the CDR3 reads TGTGCCAGCAGCCGATTGAACCGGGACAGCATATACTCCTACAATGAGCAGTTCTTC.